This T cell receptor beta chain was captured in a study of T cell responses to AZD1222 COVID-19 vaccine (dated by TCRdb to the early 2020s). Describing the broader study: A total of 230 to 250 trial participants underwent TCR sequencing, of whom 207 had received two doses of AZD1222 and around 26 had received two doses of the MenACWY control vaccine. Trial participants were enrolled by age into 18-55, 56-69 and 70-plus year subgroups, with about 150, 28 and 57 TCR-sequenced participants respectively. Overall results and qualifications from the work: Most participants were white British and females outnumbered males, and the authors suggested that clonal diversity may have been underestimated. In the small 56-69-year group, the increase in depth fell short of significance, most likely because of low power. Because no day 14 peak-response samples were available, repertoires were characterized only after the peak T cell response. Epitopes outside the regions mutated in the B.1.351 and B.1.1.7 variants were reportedly recognized by nearly half of the unique spike-specific TCRs. Spike-specific TCR breadth and depth rose significantly after two AZD1222 doses compared with day 0 and with MenACWY recipients. CD4 TCRs associated with the vaccine covered the entire spike protein, and the dominant responses were in regions 160-218 and 743-854. Only five or six AZD1222 recipients were SARS-CoV-2 seropositive at baseline, limiting conclusions about previously exposed vaccinees.

This clone is a singleton in its sample. No cognate antigen has been identified for it. Qualities for individual bases were not recorded, and no much larger clone is one base off. The CDR3 regions of human TCRbeta chains were analyzed by immunosequencing. The paper's processing steps were these. Repertoire TCRs were matched against a reference library of SARS-CoV-2-specific TCRs generated with the MIRA antigen-specificity platform. Breadth was defined as the fraction of unique TCRs that were SARS-CoV-2-associated. Depth was defined as the fraction of total T cells that were SARS-CoV-2-associated. Each spike-specific TCR was assigned to its reactive spike region and to a CD4 or CD8 class using the MIRA data. Log10-transformed breadth and depth values were compared by one-way ANOVA with Sidak's multiple comparisons tests. As stored in TCRdb, this immuneACCESS dataset retains in-frame rearrangements with V and J assigned. A fraction of the clones does not appear; measured against another copy, unresolved V genes explain less than half of the discrepancy, and the remainder lacks a known reason. V and J calls and clone size are copied from that table; D and trimming were computed from the DNA. The sample has approximately 100,000 clones on record, roughly 88% of them singletons. 10% to 15% of the sample is in the top ten clones.

The label giving this sample's time point can be read as: baseline before first vaccination. This specimen's treatment or condition label, per the study, means: meningococcal conjugate vaccine given as trial control. Samples from vaccinated people were obtained from the UK trials COV001 and COV002, which included a single-blind randomized controlled phase 2/3 trial of AZD1222 (ChAdOx1 nCoV-19) in healthy adults. Trial participant PBMC samples were collected at day 0 and day 28 after the second dose for TCRbeta chain sequencing. The source was peripheral blood, collected on day 0 of MenACWY control vaccination. This TCR was recovered from an adult in good health.

The encoded CDR3 is CASSSGTALTF. The DNA sequence is as follows: TGTGCCAGCAGTTCGGGCACAGCCCTGACTTTC. The rearranged segments are TRBV6-5 and TRBJ2-6, with an unclear D gene assignment. The trim is 4 bases for V and 15 bases for J, with a gap of 10 bases between the germline ends. CDR1 and CDR2, looked up from the germline V gene, are MNHEY and SVGAGI. The CDR3 runs 11 residues from the cysteine to the phenylalanine. Only the CDR3 portion is preserved as DNA: 33 bases, with reading frame beginning at the first base.